What follows are 14 T cell receptor beta chains derived from one specimen sequenced in a study of blood T cells in healthy people across ages. Then a second PCR, running about 7 to 11 cycles, was carried out with a sample-barcoded 5' primer and a J-beta primer mix. From the 5' RACE reads, TCRdb called clonotypes with MiXCR, one entry per CDR3 protein. The sample lists 600,000 to 1,000,000 distinct CDR3 sequences, around 25% occurring once. The data also belong to a second study, concerning T cells of mothers and their children.

Sequencing was carried out using blood. The source of these receptors is a boy between 5 and 17 years old in good health.

This clonotype was seen a few times. This sequence joins TRBV4-1 and TRBJ2-7, with D possibly being TRBD1 or TRBD2 (5 bases each). From germline, CDR1 is MGHRA and CDR2 YSYEKL. Trimming removed 4 bases at V and 6 bases at J, with 22 bases between. The CDR3 is 16 amino acids. The CDR3 coding sequence is TGCGCCAGCAGCCCGGGACCTCAGAGTCTTCAGATCGAGCAGTACTTC. Residues: CASSPGPQSLQIEQYF.

This chain uses TRBV28 with TRBJ2-5; a possible D gene is TRBD2 (6 bases). The DNA matches TRBJ2-1 better at its end, which makes the J call doubtful. In germline, CDR1 is MDHEN, CDR2 SYDVKM. The CDR3 is made up of 15 amino acids. The CDR3: CASSTSWGLYNEQFF. For the CDR3, the DNA is TGTGCCAGCAGTACCAGCTGGGGACTCTACAATGAGCAGTTCTTC.

The genes are TRBV10-3 and TRBJ2-1, with 10 bases matching TRBD1. This CDR3 has 14 amino acids. Per the germline V gene, CDR1 is ENHRY and CDR2 is SYGVKD. The J segment lost 3 bases and the V segment lost 6 bases, leaving 2 bases of the junction unmatched. The CDR3 region has the DNA TGTGCCATCAGGGGGACAGGGGTCTACAATGAGCAGTTCTTC. Translation gives CAIRGTGVYNEQFF.

The CDR3 protein is CASSGSARGVREQFF. The CDR3 bases are TGCGCCAGCAGCGGCTCGGCGAGGGGGGTTAGGGAGCAGTTCTTC. V gene TRBV5-1 combines with J gene TRBJ2-1; D may be TRBD1 or TRBD2 (6 bases each). Deletions cut 4 bases from V and 10 bases from J, with 21 bases between. Germline-derived CDR1 and CDR2 are SGHRS and YFSETQ. This CDR3 is 15 amino acids long.

The table lists this clonotype with a few counts. V usage is TRBV7-6 and J usage is TRBJ2-7; 7 bases are shared with TRBD2. With 4 bases clipped from V and 7 bases from J, the junction kept 10 bases outside the gene matches. Germline V CDR1 and CDR2: SGHVS, FNYEAQ. This CDR3 is 14 amino acids long. CDR3 in DNA: TGTGCCAGCAGCTCGCACCCACTAGCGAAGGAGCAGTACTTC. Its protein is CASSSHPLAKEQYF.

The V call is TRBV7-9, the J call TRBJ2-2; tentative D call: TRBD1 (5 bases). Trimming removed 0 bases from V and 3 bases from J, with 11 bases in between. The CDR3 is 16 residues long. The V gene's germline CDR1 is SEHNR and CDR2 FQNEAQ (reference sequence). In DNA, the CDR3 is TGTGCCAGCAGCTTAGCCTGGGGCTCGGACACCGGGGAGCTGTTTTTT. This translates into CASSLAWGSDTGELFF.

This clonotype was observed a handful of times. V and J are TRBV28 and TRBJ2-5; possibly TRBD2 for D (6 bases). The DNA end favors TRBJ2-1, so the J call may be wrong. This CDR3 spans 14 amino acids. Germline V gene data show CDR1 as MDHEN and CDR2 as SYDVKM. The CDR3 DNA reads TGTGCCAGCAGTTTATGGGGAGGAAGGGTCGAGCAGTTCTTC. Its protein product is CASSLWGGRVEQFF.

The rearrangement uses TRBV7-2 and TRBJ1-2; the match to TRBD1 covers 9 bases. This CDR3 comprises 15 residues. Germline loops: CDR1 SGHTA, CDR2 FQGNSA. The ends lost 4 bases at V and 5 bases at J; junction bases unmatched: 8. CDR3 sequence reads: CASSYGGQGRYGYTF. CDR3 nucleotide sequence: TGTGCCAGCAGCTACGGCGGACAGGGGAGGTATGGCTACACCTTC.

Comment on this clonotype: At one end the junction does not follow the germline gene, possibly because of a read error. This sequence joins TRBV12-3 or TRBV12-4 and TRBJ2-5; D is possibly TRBD1 (6 bases). Judging by the DNA end, TRBJ2-7 fits better; the J call may be wrong. The CDR3 runs 17 residues. CDR3 region: CASGLRRRGGSPYEQYF. The DNA of the CDR3 is TGTGCCAGCGGTTTACGGAGACGAGGGGGTAGCCCCTACGAGCAGTACTTC.

V usage is TRBV6-2 or TRBV6-3 and J usage is TRBJ2-5, with 15 bases that match TRBD2. The end of the DNA aligns better with TRBJ2-1, so the J call may be wrong. This CDR3 is built from 17 residues. Germline V lookup: CDR1 MNHEY, CDR2 SVGEGT. CDR3 bases: TGTGCCAGCAGTCGCGGGACTAGCGGGGGGACCTACAATGAGCAGTTCTTC. This translates into CASSRGTSGGTYNEQFF.

This clonotype was found a few times. The CDR3 coding sequence is TGCAGCGCTTCGACCAACATGGGGATCAATGAGCAGTTCTTC. Translating gives CSASTNMGINEQFF. The genes are TRBV29-1 and TRBJ2-1; no clear D. Germline-derived CDR1 and CDR2 are SQVTM and ANQGSEA. With 7 bases removed from V and 6 bases from J, the gap between germline ends came to 19 bases. The CDR3 covers 14 residues.

The V and J genes are TRBV27 and TRBJ2-7, with 8 positions matching TRBD1. The junction had 8 bases not matched to a gene; V was cut back by 6 bases and J by 1 base. The CDR3 is 15 residues long. Germline CDR1 and CDR2: MNHEY and SMNVEV (reference sequence). The CDR3 coding sequence is TGTGCCAGCAGCTATAGACAGGGGCAATCCTACGAGCAGTACTTC. Its protein product is CASSYRQGQSYEQYF.

The V call is TRBV25-1, the J call TRBJ2-7, with TRBD1 identical over 9 bases. V gave up 4 bases and J gave up 3 bases; unmatched junction bases: 13. This CDR3 is built from 17 residues. Germline V gene lookup returns CDR1 MGHDK and CDR2 SYGVNS. In nucleotides, the CDR3 is TGTGCCAGCAGTGCCCTTTCGTGGGACAGGGTTATCTACGAGCAGTACTTC. Protein sequence: CASSALSWDRVIYEQYF.

This clonotype has just a few counts. The rearrangement links TRBV6-5 to TRBJ2-5; perhaps TRBD1 as D (5 bases). This CDR3 region has 16 residues. Germline V gene data show CDR1 as MNHEY and CDR2 as SVGAGI. The ends were cut back, 0 bases at V and 2 bases at J, with 13 bases in the middle. Written as DNA, the CDR3 is TGTGCCAGCAGTTACTCGTTGCCAGGGTATCAAGAGACCCAGTACTTC. It codes for CASSYSLPGYQETQYF.